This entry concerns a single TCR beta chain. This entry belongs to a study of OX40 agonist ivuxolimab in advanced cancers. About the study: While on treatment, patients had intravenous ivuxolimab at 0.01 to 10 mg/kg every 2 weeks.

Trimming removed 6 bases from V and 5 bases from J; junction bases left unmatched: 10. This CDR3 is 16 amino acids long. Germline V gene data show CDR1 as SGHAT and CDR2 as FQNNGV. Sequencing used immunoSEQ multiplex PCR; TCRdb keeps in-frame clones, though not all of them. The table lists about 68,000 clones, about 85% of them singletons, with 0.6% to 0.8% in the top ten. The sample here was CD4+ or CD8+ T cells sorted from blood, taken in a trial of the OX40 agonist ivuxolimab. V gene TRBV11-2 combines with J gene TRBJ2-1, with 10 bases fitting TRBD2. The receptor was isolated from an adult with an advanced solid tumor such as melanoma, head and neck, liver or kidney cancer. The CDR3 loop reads CASRGAGGRNHNEQFF. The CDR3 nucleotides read TGTGCCAGCAGGGGAGCGGGGGGGCGAAATCACAATGAGCAGTTCTTC.